The T cell receptor beta chain under discussion was sequenced for a study of blood T cell repertoires in COVID-19. The overall study: Acute-phase and convalescent COVID-19 samples originated in the United States, Italy and Spain. T cells, B-cell-depleted T cells, or PBMCs supplied cDNA or gDNA.

Under the authors' procedure: The authors estimated nucleated cell counts from reference gene primer amplification. Measured with immunoSEQ multiplex PCR; TCRdb has only the in-frame clones, and not every one. The V and J calls and clone size are taken from that table; D and trimming were inferred from the DNA. The sample has 55,000 to 70,000 clones, 75% to 90% seen once. The ends lost 3 bases at V and 3 bases at J; junction bases unmatched: 9. CDR1 is MGHRA and CDR2 is YSYEKL in the germline V gene. This CDR3 is 16 amino acids long. Input material: peripheral blood. The rearrangement links TRBV4-1 to TRBJ2-7; 9 bases line up with TRBD2. The TCR comes from a woman in her sixties or seventies with active COVID-19. The CDR3 protein is CASSQPTSGRFYEQYF. CDR3 nucleotides: TGCGCCAGCAGCCAGCCTACTAGCGGGCGATTCTACGAGCAGTACTTC.